The 15 T cell receptor beta chains presented below share a single source sample, sequenced in a study of cytomegalovirus exposure and HLA in healthy donors. A multiplex PCR was run with 60 Vbeta primers and 13 Jbeta primers. Clones were read by immunoSEQ multiplex PCR, and TCRdb kept only the in-frame ones, dropping some. The table has roughly 200,000 clones, approximately 78% seen once; the top ten hold approximately 2.5%. Sequenced: PBMCs. The receptors derive from a woman in her thirties or forties in good health and CMV-seronegative.

CDR3 sequence (DNA): TGTGCCAGCAGCTTGAGACTAGCGGGGGGTACCGGGGAGCTGTTTTTT. This translates into CASSLRLAGGTGELFF. This chain uses TRBV7-7 with TRBJ2-2; TRBD2 matches at 13 bases. Germline V gives CDR1 SSHAT, CDR2 FNYEAQ (reference sequence). The ends lost 3 bases at V and 5 bases at J; junction bases unmatched: 3. The CDR3 contains 16 residues.

This clone was seen more than once but under ten times. The rearrangement uses TRBV6-6 and TRBJ2-2; a weak D match, TRBD1 (7 bases). The germline V gene encodes CDR1 MNHNY and CDR2 SVGAGI (reference sequence). The CDR3 has 14 amino acids. Trimming cost V 7 bases and J 6 bases, with 15 bases left between them. CDR3 sequence reads: CASTIQGGPGELFF. The CDR3 DNA is TGTGCCAGCACAATCCAGGGGGGCCCCGGGGAGCTGTTTTTT.

This clone showed up just a few times. CDR3 sequence reads: CASSSTGSVGEAFF. CDR3 DNA: TGTGCCAGCAGTTCCACAGGGAGTGTGGGGGAAGCTTTCTTT. The chain recombines TRBV6-4 with TRBJ1-1, with D maybe TRBD1 (6 bases). Germline assignment: CDR1 MRHNA and CDR2 SNTAGT. The CDR3 is made up of 14 amino acids. Deletions cut 5 bases from V and 8 bases from J, with 18 bases between.

This chain connects TRBV27 to TRBJ2-7; D is uncertain. The ends were cut back, 5 bases at V and 0 bases at J, with 11 bases in the middle. The CDR3 is made up of 14 amino acids. Looked up from germline, CDR1 is MNHEY and CDR2 is SMNVEV (reference sequence). The CDR3 coding sequence is TGTGCCAGCAGTCCCACCGTCGGCTCCTACGAGCAGTACTTC. It yields the protein CASSPTVGSYEQYF.

The chain combines TRBV7-3 with TRBJ2-2; weak D call: TRBD2 (6 bases). The V gene lost 5 bases and the J gene lost 9 bases, with 25 bases spanning the gap. CDR3 length equals 17 residues. The germline V gene encodes CDR1 SGHTA and CDR2 FQGTGA. CDR3 sequence: CASSPTVGGGHHRELFF. CDR3 nucleotides: TGTGCCAGCAGCCCCACGGTAGGAGGAGGGCATCACAGGGAGCTGTTTTTT.

CDR3 region: CASSSTGIGETQYF. The CDR3 bases are TGTGCCAGCAGCTCGACAGGGATTGGTGAGACCCAGTACTTC. The chain has TRBV7-3 and TRBJ2-5, with TRBD1 matching 7 bases. Germline V lookup: CDR1 SGHTA, CDR2 FQGTGA. This CDR3 comprises 14 residues. V was pared by 4 bases and J by 5 bases, with 7 bases of the junction left unmatched.

V and J are TRBV7-9 and TRBJ2-7, with 12 bases aligning to TRBD1. CDR3 length: 17 amino acids. The J segment lost 12 bases and the V segment lost 4 bases, leaving 19 bases of the junction unmatched. Germline CDR1 is SEHNR and CDR2 is FQNEAQ (reference sequence). This CDR3 reads CASSSGTGGTSGVLLYF. For the CDR3, the DNA is TGTGCCAGCAGCTCCGGGACAGGGGGCACTAGCGGGGTCTTGCTGTACTTC.

CDR3 DNA sequence: TGTGCCAGCAGTTTCGGGACAGGGGGCGCACGGGCCGGGGAGCTGTTTTTT. It codes for CASSFGTGGARAGELFF. The chain has TRBV7-9 and TRBJ2-2; 12 nucleotides line up with TRBD1. The germline V gene has CDR1 SEHNR and CDR2 FQNEAQ (reference sequence). The CDR3 is 17 residues long. V was clipped by 6 bases and J by 6 bases; unmatched bases: 11.

The chain employs TRBV28 and TRBJ2-1; 9 bases match TRBD1. The germline V gene has CDR1 MDHEN and CDR2 SYDVKM. V shed 4 bases and J 7 bases; nucleotides not matched to a gene: 11. This CDR3 region has 16 residues. The CDR3 nucleotides are TGTGCCAGCAGTTCCCCGGGGGACAGGGAGGGAAATGAGCAGTTCTTC. It specifies CASSSPGDREGNEQFF.

Written as DNA, the CDR3 is TGTGCCAGCAGCATCCTGGACAGGGGAGAGGAAAAACTGTTTTTT. This encodes CASSILDRGEEKLFF. The rearrangement links TRBV7-8 to TRBJ1-4; TRBD1 matches at 9 bases. Unmatched junction bases numbered 9, after V lost 5 bases and J lost 8 bases. The CDR3 loop spans 15 amino acids. Germline V CDR1 and CDR2: SGHVS, FQNEAQ.

The chain joins TRBV6-1 to TRBJ1-2, with unresolved D. Germline V CDR1 and CDR2: MNHNS, SASEGT. Trimming cost V 4 bases and J 3 bases, with 9 bases left between them. The CDR3 covers 13 residues. This chain's CDR3 is CASSARSDYGYTF. The CDR3 coding sequence is TGTGCCAGCAGTGCCCGCTCGGACTATGGCTACACCTTC.

The rearrangement uses TRBV4-1 and TRBJ1-2; the D gene is possibly TRBD1 (5 bases). V lost 0 bases, J lost 1 base, and 12 bases lay in between. The CDR3 spans 16 residues. Germline V gene lookup returns CDR1 MGHRA and CDR2 YSYEKL. The CDR3 region is CASSQDPGGVNYGYTF. The DNA of the CDR3 is TGCGCCAGCAGCCAAGACCCCGGGGGGGTTAACTATGGCTACACCTTC.

The rearrangement joins TRBV9 to TRBJ2-3; a possible D gene is TRBD1 (5 bases). This CDR3 has 13 amino acids. Germline V gives CDR1 SGDLS, CDR2 YYNGEE. V was pared by 3 bases and J by 6 bases, with 11 bases between. The CDR3 DNA reads as TGTGCCAGCAGCGCCGAAAACAGGGATACGCAGTATTTT. Translating gives CASSAENRDTQYF.

This rearrangement joins TRBV6-4 to TRBJ2-1, with D tentatively TRBD2 (6 bases). CDR3 size: 14 residues. V was trimmed by 7 bases and J by 0 bases, leaving 10 bases between them. Per the germline V gene, CDR1 is MRHNA and CDR2 is SNTAGT. The CDR3 protein is CASNSGSSYNEQFF. In nucleotides, the CDR3 is TGTGCCAGCAATTCCGGGAGCTCCTACAATGAGCAGTTCTTC.

The chain has TRBV7-9 and TRBJ1-4; 9 nucleotides align to TRBD1. The CDR3 extends over 15 amino acids. The J segment lost 6 bases and the V segment lost 1 base, leaving 3 bases of the junction unmatched. Germline V lookup: CDR1 SEHNR, CDR2 FQNEAQ (reference sequence). The CDR3: CASSLGGQGDEKLFF. The CDR3 nucleotides read TGTGCCAGCAGCTTAGGGGGACAGGGTGATGAAAAACTGTTTTTT.